These 23 T cell receptor beta chains originate from one sample sequenced in a study of OX40 agonist ivuxolimab in advanced cancers. Clones were read by immunoSEQ multiplex PCR, and TCRdb kept only the in-frame ones, dropping some. This table holds approximately 160,000 clones, roughly 94% found once. The specimen was CD4+ or CD8+ T cells sorted from blood, collected in a trial of the OX40 agonist ivuxolimab. The receptor set was obtained from an adult with an advanced solid tumor such as melanoma, head and neck, liver or kidney cancer.

The gene calls are TRBV28 and TRBJ2-5; 12 nucleotides align to TRBD2. From germline, CDR1 is MDHEN and CDR2 SYDVKM. The CDR3 covers 16 residues. Unmatched junction bases numbered 6, after V lost 2 bases and J lost 5 bases. The CDR3, as DNA: TGTGCCAGCAGTTTACTACTAGCGGGAGGAGAGGAGACCCAGTACTTC. Its protein product is CASSLLLAGGEETQYF.

The chain uses TRBV6-5 and TRBJ1-1; D gene uncertain. The ends were cut back, 8 bases at V and 11 bases at J, with 18 bases in the middle. Germline CDR1 reads MNHEY; CDR2 reads SVGAGI. The CDR3 spans 12 residues. The CDR3 loop is CASHDSSREAFF. CDR3 DNA sequence: TGTGCCAGCCATGACTCTTCGCGAGAGGCTTTCTTT.

This clone was detected once. V gene TRBV6-5 combines with J gene TRBJ2-4; unclear D gene. Germline V gene data show CDR1 as MNHEY and CDR2 as SVGAGI. The CDR3 consists of 13 residues. The germline V and J ends were trimmed by 6 bases and 8 bases, with 14 bases remaining between them. The CDR3 nucleotides read TGTGCCAGCAGAAGCCCGGTAATGTACATTCAGTACTTC. Translation gives CASRSPVMYIQYF.

V usage is TRBV4-3 and J usage is TRBJ1-2, with D maybe TRBD1 (6 bases). This CDR3 comprises 13 residues. V lost 1 base and J lost 6, with 9 bases in between. Germline lookup yields CDR1 LGHNA and CDR2 YSLEER. CDR3 region: CASSQGRTDGYTF. The DNA of the CDR3 is TGCGCCAGCAGCCAAGGCAGGACAGATGGCTACACCTTC.

V is TRBV27 and J is TRBJ1-6, with D perhaps TRBD1 (5 bases). The CDR3 contains 15 residues. Per the germline V gene, CDR1 is MNHEY and CDR2 is SMNVEV (reference sequence). Trimming left V 5 bases short and J 14 bases short, with 22 bases between. Here the CDR3 DNA reads TGTGCCAGCAGTAAATACCCCGCCGGGTCCAGGGCCCTCCACTTT. This encodes CASSKYPAGSRALHF.

The genes are TRBV28 and TRBJ1-3, with TRBD1 as a possible D gene (6 bases). Trimming stripped 3 bases from V and 4 bases from J, with 13 bases between. CDR3 length: 15 amino acids. CDR1 and CDR2 (germline): MDHEN, SYDVKM. The CDR3 DNA reads as TGTGCCAGCAGTTTCCCCACAGGGATGGGAAACACCATATATTTT. Translation gives CASSFPTGMGNTIYF.

The J gene is TRBJ1-2, the V gene TRBV25-1; 9 bases agree with TRBD1. V lost 1 base to trimming and J lost 6 bases; unmatched junction nucleotides: 3. Germline CDR1 is MGHDK and CDR2 is SYGVNS. The CDR3 consists of 14 residues. The CDR3 nucleotides are TGTGCCAGCAGTGAATCCCGGACAGGGGATGGCTACACCTTC. Its protein is CASSESRTGDGYTF.

The chain combines TRBV30 with TRBJ2-5, with D possibly being TRBD2 (6 bases). The DNA end is a closer match to TRBJ2-7, so the J assignment may be wrong. This CDR3 spans 12 amino acids. Germline CDR1 and CDR2: GTSNPN and SVGIG (reference sequence). The CDR3 sequence is CAWSRLGYEQYF. The CDR3 region has the DNA TGTGCCTGGAGCCGACTAGGCTACGAGCAGTACTTC.

This clone was seen a single time. The chain links TRBV7-2 to TRBJ2-7, with a weak D call TRBD2 (5 bases). The CDR3 has 14 amino acids. Deletions cut 5 bases from V and 0 bases from J, with 11 bases between. Germline V gene sequence: CDR1 SGHTA, CDR2 FQGNSA. In nucleotides, the CDR3 is TGTGCCAGCAGCCTTTCGGGGAGCTCCTACGAGCAGTACTTC. Encoded protein: CASSLSGSSYEQYF.

This chain uses TRBV19 with TRBJ1-1, with a weak D call TRBD1 (6 bases). V gave up 3 bases and J gave up 4 bases, with 15 bases separating them. The CDR3 runs 15 residues. Per germline, CDR1 LNHDA and CDR2 SQIVND (reference sequence). The CDR3, as DNA: TGTGCCAGTAGTATTTGGAACAGGGACGGCACTGAAGCTTTCTTT. Amino acid sequence: CASSIWNRDGTEAFF.

The V gene is TRBV6-5, the J gene TRBJ1-3; no clear D gene. V shed 5 bases and J shed 0 bases, with 8 bases lying between them. The CDR3 length is 14 residues. The germline gives CDR1 MNHEY, CDR2 SVGAGI. The chain's CDR3 is CASSPWGSGNTIYF. DNA of the CDR3: TGTGCCAGCAGTCCCTGGGGCTCTGGAAACACCATATATTTT.

The chain uses TRBV28 and TRBJ1-2, with TRBD1 identical over 9 bases. Germline V gene sequence: CDR1 MDHEN, CDR2 SYDVKM. The V segment lost 3 bases and the J segment 7 bases; nucleotides outside the gene matches: 3. The CDR3 covers 13 residues. CDR3 sequence: CASSFNRGLGYTF. Written as DNA, the CDR3 is TGTGCCAGCAGTTTCAACAGGGGGCTTGGCTACACCTTC.

This clone was found once. This chain uses TRBV5-6 with TRBJ1-1; a weak D match, TRBD1 (6 bases). V was trimmed by 7 bases and J by 2 bases, leaving 15 bases between them. This CDR3 is built from 14 residues. Germline V gene data show CDR1 as SGHDT and CDR2 as YYEEEE. Here the CDR3 DNA reads TGTGCCAGCTATGCTCGGGGGGCCAACACTGAAGCTTTCTTT. Translating gives CASYARGANTEAFF.

This clone has only a few counts. The chain is built from TRBV19 and TRBJ1-2; TRBD1 might be the D (6 bases). Trimming pared 8 bases from V and 8 bases from J, leaving 21 bases between. The CDR3 runs 14 residues. Looked up from germline, CDR1 is LNHDA and CDR2 is SQIVND (reference sequence). CDR3 protein: CASGYFRGGKGYTF. The CDR3 DNA reads as TGTGCCAGTGGATACTTCAGGGGCGGTAAAGGCTACACCTTC.

This rearrangement joins TRBV21-1 to TRBJ2-7; the D call TRBD1 from the table was never checked on the DNA. TRBV21-1 is described as a pseudogene. The CDR3 is 14 residues long. CDR3 amino acids: CANPTTGKTYEQYF. In DNA form, the CDR3 reads TGTGCCAACCCGACGACAGGGAAAACCTACGAGCAGTACTTC.

The CDR3 nucleotides read TGTGCCAGCAGCCCCACGGGGGGGGCGGAGGGAAGCGAGCAGTACTTC. Residues: CASSPTGGAEGSEQYF. V gene TRBV7-3 combines with J gene TRBJ2-7, with 8 bases identical to TRBD2. The CDR3 runs 16 residues. Trimming cost V 5 bases and J 6 bases; bases outside gene matches: 15. In germline, CDR1 is SGHTA, CDR2 FQGTGA.

This chain links TRBV6-5 with TRBJ1-2, with 9 bases that match TRBD1. V shed 4 bases and J 4 bases; nucleotides not matched to a gene: 10. Germline V lookup: CDR1 MNHEY, CDR2 SVGAGI. The CDR3 totals 16 residues. Here the CDR3 reads CASSSTGTGISYGYTF. CDR3 DNA: TGTGCCAGCAGTTCGACCGGGACAGGGATAAGCTATGGCTACACCTTC.

This clone was seen once. This chain links TRBV5-1 with TRBJ1-1; 8 bases map to TRBD1. Germline lookup yields CDR1 SGHRS and CDR2 YFSETQ. V lost 4 bases to trimming and J lost 8 bases; unmatched junction nucleotides: 7. There are 13 residues in the CDR3. The CDR3 region is CASSLGQGSEAFF. The CDR3 DNA sequence: TGCGCCAGCAGCCTTGGACAGGGCAGCGAAGCTTTCTTT.

V gene TRBV6-4 combines with J gene TRBJ2-3; 7 bases line up with TRBD1. This CDR3 has 14 amino acids. The V gene end was trimmed by 4 bases and the J gene end by 5 bases; junction bases not matched to a gene: 6. Germline V gives CDR1 MRHNA, CDR2 SNTAGT. The CDR3 region is CASSAGQSGDTQYF. The CDR3 DNA sequence: TGTGCCAGCAGTGCGGGACAGAGCGGAGATACGCAGTATTTT.

The CDR3: CASSMRWTDTGELFF. DNA of the CDR3: TGTGCCAGTAGTATGAGGTGGACGGACACCGGGGAGCTGTTTTTT. This chain links TRBV19 with TRBJ2-2; D gene uncertain. This CDR3 has 15 residues. Germline CDR1 reads LNHDA; CDR2 reads SQIVND (reference sequence). The V and J ends lost 3 bases and 3 bases respectively, with 11 bases between them.

J is TRBJ1-1 and V is TRBV4-1, with unresolved D. V lost 3 bases, J lost 2 bases, and 16 bases lay in between. CDR3 size: 16 residues. Looked up from germline, CDR1 is MGHRA and CDR2 is YSYEKL. The CDR3 DNA follows: TGCGCCAGCAGCCAGCGTTCGGGCTTCGGAAACACTGAAGCTTTCTTT. It is translated as CASSQRSGFGNTEAFF.

The chain links TRBV5-1 to TRBJ2-1; no firm D call. Germline CDR1 is SGHRS and CDR2 is YFSETQ. V lost 4 bases and J 4 bases, leaving 12 bases between the germline ends. This CDR3 is 14 amino acids long. The CDR3 DNA sequence: TGCGCCAGCAGCCTTAGGACGGATTACAATGAGCAGTTCTTC. Protein: CASSLRTDYNEQFF.

The chain links TRBV7-2 to TRBJ2-1, with 7 bases lining up with TRBD2. This CDR3 is built from 16 residues. Germline CDR1 is SGHTA and CDR2 is FQGNSA. J was trimmed by 3 bases and V by 5 bases; bases with no gene match: 10. CDR3 DNA: TGTGCCAGCAGCACCACCCTAGCGGCAAGCTACAATGAGCAGTTCTTC. Protein: CASSTTLAASYNEQFF.